These 5 T cell receptor beta chains were all obtained from the same sample, sequenced in a study of blood T cell repertoires in COVID-19. Sequenced by immunoSEQ multiplex PCR; TCRdb stores in-frame clones only, minus some. The table lists 150,000 to 200,000 clones, 70% to 90% of them singletons, with under 2% in the top ten. Material: peripheral blood. Receptor source: a man aged 18 to 30 who had recovered from COVID-19.

J is TRBJ2-2 and V is TRBV5-1, with TRBD2 matching over 9 bases. J gave up 0 bases and V 4 bases, and 10 bases lay outside the gene matches. The CDR3 extends over 18 amino acids. From germline, CDR1 is SGHRS and CDR2 YFSETQ. The CDR3 DNA reads TGCGCCAGCAGCCGGGGACTAGCTCCATCGACGAACACCGGGGAGCTGTTTTTT. The encoded protein is CASSRGLAPSTNTGELFF.

J is TRBJ2-1 and V is TRBV5-4; maybe TRBD2 (6 bases). Germline CDR1 and CDR2: SGHNT and YYREEE (reference sequence). This CDR3 is built from 15 residues. Trimming left V 5 bases short and J 7 bases short, with 19 bases between. CDR3 loop: CASREGGSARNEQFF. Here the CDR3 DNA reads TGTGCCAGCAGGGAGGGTGGTAGCGCGAGGAATGAGCAGTTCTTC.

The chain recombines TRBV18 with TRBJ1-4, with 10 bases lining up with TRBD1. With 6 bases clipped from V and 7 bases from J, the junction kept 8 bases outside the gene matches. CDR3 length: 15 amino acids. The germline CDR1 and CDR2 sequences are KGHSH and LQKENI. The CDR3 DNA reads as TGTGCCAGCTCTCGGATCCGGGACAGGGGTGAAAAACTGTTTTTT. Encoded protein: CASSRIRDRGEKLFF.

The chain joins TRBV7-2 to TRBJ2-2; D possibly corresponds to TRBD1 (5 bases). The germline V and J ends were trimmed by 0 bases and 6 bases, with 8 bases remaining between them. The CDR3 length is 14 residues. Germline V gene sequence: CDR1 SGHTA, CDR2 FQGNSA. The CDR3 reads CASSLASTAGELFF. CDR3 in DNA: TGTGCCAGCAGCTTAGCGTCGACAGCCGGGGAGCTGTTTTTT.

The V gene is TRBV6-6, the J gene TRBJ1-1, with a possible D match to TRBD1 (6 bases). This CDR3 is built from 14 residues. Per germline, CDR1 MNHNY and CDR2 SVGAGI (reference sequence). V lost 4 bases and J 1 base, leaving 10 bases between the germline ends. In DNA form, the CDR3 reads TGTGCCAGCAGTTCGTTGACAGGGAACACTGAAGCTTTCTTT. Translated: CASSSLTGNTEAFF.